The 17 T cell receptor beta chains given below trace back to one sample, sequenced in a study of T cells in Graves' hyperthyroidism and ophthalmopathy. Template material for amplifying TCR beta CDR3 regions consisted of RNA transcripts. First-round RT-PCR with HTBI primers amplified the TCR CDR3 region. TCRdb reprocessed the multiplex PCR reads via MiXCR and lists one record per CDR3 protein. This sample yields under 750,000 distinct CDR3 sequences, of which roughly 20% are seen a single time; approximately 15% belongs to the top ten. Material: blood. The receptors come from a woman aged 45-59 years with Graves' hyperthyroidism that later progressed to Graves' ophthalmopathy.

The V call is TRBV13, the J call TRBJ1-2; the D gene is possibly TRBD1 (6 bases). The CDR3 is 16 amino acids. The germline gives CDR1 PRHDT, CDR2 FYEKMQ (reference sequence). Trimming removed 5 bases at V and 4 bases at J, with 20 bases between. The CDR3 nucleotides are TGTGCCAGCAGCCCGGGGACGGGGGCCTTCGTCTATGGCTACACCTTC. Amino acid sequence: CASSPGTGAFVYGYTF.

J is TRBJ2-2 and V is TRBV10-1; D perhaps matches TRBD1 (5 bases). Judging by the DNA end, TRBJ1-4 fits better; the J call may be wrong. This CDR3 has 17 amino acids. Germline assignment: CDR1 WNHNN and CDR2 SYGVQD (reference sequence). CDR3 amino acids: CASSDGTVGKDGEKLFF. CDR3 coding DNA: TGCGCCAGCAGTGATGGGACGGTGGGGAAGGATGGGGAAAAACTGTTTTTT.

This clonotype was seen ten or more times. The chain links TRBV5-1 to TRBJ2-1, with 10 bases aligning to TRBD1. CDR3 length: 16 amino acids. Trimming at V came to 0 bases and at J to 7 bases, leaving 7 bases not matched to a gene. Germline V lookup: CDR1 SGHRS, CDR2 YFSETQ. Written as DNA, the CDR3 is TGCGCCAGCAGCTTGGTACCGGACAGGGGGGGGAATGAGCAGTTCTTC. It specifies CASSLVPDRGGNEQFF.

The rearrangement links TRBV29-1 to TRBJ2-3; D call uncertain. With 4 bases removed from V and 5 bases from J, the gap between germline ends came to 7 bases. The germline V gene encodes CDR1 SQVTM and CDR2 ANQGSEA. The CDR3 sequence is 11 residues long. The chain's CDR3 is CSVVTLDTQYF. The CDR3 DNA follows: TGCAGCGTTGTGACTCTAGATACGCAGTATTTT.

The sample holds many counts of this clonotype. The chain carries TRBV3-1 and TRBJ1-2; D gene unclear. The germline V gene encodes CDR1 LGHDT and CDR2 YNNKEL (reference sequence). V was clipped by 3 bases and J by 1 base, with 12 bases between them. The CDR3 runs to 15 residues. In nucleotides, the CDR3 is TGTGCCAGCAGCCATTTACAGCACCTTAACTATGGCTACACCTTC. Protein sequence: CASSHLQHLNYGYTF. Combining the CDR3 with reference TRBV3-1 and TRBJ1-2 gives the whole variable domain DTAVSQTPKYLVTQMGNDKSIKCEQNLGHDTMYWYKQDSKKFLKIMFSYNNKELIINETVPNRFSPKSPDKAHLNLHINSLELGDSAVYFCASSHLQHLNYGYTFGSGTRLTVV.

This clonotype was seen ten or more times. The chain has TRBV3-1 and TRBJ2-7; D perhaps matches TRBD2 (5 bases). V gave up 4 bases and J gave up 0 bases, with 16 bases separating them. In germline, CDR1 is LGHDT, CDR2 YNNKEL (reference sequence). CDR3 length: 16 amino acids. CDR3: CASSPRLASSSYEQYF. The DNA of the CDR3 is TGTGCCAGCAGCCCCAGACTGGCTAGCTCCTCCTACGAGCAGTACTTC.

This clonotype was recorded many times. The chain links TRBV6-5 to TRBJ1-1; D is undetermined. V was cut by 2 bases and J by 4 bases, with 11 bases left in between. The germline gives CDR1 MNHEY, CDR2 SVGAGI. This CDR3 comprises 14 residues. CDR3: CASSYAGGGTEAFF. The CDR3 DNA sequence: TGTGCCAGCAGTTACGCGGGAGGTGGCACTGAAGCTTTCTTT.

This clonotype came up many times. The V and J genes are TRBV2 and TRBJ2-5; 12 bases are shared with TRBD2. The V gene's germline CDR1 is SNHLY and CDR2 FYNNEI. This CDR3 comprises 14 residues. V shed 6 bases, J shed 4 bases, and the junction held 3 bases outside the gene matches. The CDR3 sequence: CASRPGLAGETQYF. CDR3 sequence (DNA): TGTGCCAGCAGACCGGGACTAGCGGGAGAGACCCAGTACTTC. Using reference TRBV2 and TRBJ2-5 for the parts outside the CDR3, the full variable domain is EPEVTQTPSHQVTQMGQEVILRCVPISNHLYFYWYRQILGQKVEFLVSFYNNEISEKSEIFDDQFSVERPDGSNFTLKIRSTKLEDSAMYFCASRPGLAGETQYFGPGTRLLVL.

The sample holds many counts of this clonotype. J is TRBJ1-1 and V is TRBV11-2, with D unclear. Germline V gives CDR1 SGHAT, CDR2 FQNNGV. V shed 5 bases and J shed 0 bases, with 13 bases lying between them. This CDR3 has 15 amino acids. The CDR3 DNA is TGTGCCAGCAGCACCCAACGGGGAATGAACACTGAAGCTTTCTTT. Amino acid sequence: CASSTQRGMNTEAFF.

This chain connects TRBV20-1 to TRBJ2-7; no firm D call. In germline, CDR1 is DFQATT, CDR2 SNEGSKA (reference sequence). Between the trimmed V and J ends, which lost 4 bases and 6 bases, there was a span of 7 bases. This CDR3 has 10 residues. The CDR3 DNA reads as TGCAGTGCTACGCGAGTCGAGCAGTACTTC. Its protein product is CSATRVEQYF.

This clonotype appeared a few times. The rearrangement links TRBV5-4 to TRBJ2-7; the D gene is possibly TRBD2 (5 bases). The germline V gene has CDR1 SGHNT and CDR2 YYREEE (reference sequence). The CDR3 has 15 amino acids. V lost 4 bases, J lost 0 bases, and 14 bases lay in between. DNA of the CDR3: TGTGCCAGCAGCCCGGGGTTTAGAACCTCCTACGAGCAGTACTTC. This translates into CASSPGFRTSYEQYF.

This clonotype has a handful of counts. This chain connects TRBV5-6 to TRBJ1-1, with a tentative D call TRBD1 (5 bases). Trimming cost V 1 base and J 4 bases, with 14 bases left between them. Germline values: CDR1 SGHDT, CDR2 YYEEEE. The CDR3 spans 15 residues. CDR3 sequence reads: CASSLKGAGSTEAFF. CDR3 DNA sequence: TGTGCCAGCAGCTTGAAAGGGGCGGGGAGCACTGAAGCTTTCTTT.

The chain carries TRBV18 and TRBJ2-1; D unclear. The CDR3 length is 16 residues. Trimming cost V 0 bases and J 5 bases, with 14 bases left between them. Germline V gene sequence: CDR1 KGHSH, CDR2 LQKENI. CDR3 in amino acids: CASSPPIQLLNNEQFF. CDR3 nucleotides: TGTGCCAGCTCACCACCGATACAGTTATTGAACAATGAGCAGTTCTTC.

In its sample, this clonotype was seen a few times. Here the CDR3 reads CASSYWQGVYGYTF. In nucleotides, the CDR3 is TGTGCCAGCAGTTACTGGCAGGGCGTCTATGGCTACACCTTC. The rearrangement joins TRBV6-6 to TRBJ1-2; maybe TRBD1 (5 bases). Germline assignment: CDR1 MNHNY and CDR2 SVGAGI (reference sequence). The CDR3 has 14 residues. Between the trimmed V and J ends, which lost 1 base and 4 bases, there was a span of 10 bases.

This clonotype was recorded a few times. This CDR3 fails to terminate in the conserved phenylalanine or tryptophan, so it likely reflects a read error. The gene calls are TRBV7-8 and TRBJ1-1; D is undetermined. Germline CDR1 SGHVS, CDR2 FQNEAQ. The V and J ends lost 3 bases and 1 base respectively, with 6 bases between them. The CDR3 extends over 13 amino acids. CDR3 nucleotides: TGTGCCAGCAGCTTGGTTGGGAACACTGAAGCTTTCCTT. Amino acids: CASSLVGNTEAFL.

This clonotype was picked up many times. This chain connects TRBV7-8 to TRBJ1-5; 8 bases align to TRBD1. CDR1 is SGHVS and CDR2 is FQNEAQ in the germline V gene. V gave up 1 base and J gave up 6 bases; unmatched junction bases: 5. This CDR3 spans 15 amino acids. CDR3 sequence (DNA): TGTGCCAGCAGCTTAGGAGGGACAGGAGGTCAGCCCCAGCATTTT. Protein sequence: CASSLGGTGGQPQHF.

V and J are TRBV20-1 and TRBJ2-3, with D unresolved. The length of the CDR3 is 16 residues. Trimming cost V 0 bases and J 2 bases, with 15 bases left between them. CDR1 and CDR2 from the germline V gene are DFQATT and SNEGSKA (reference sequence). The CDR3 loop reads CSARDQVRQNTDTQYF. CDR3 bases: TGCAGTGCTAGAGATCAGGTTCGGCAGAACACAGATACGCAGTATTTT.